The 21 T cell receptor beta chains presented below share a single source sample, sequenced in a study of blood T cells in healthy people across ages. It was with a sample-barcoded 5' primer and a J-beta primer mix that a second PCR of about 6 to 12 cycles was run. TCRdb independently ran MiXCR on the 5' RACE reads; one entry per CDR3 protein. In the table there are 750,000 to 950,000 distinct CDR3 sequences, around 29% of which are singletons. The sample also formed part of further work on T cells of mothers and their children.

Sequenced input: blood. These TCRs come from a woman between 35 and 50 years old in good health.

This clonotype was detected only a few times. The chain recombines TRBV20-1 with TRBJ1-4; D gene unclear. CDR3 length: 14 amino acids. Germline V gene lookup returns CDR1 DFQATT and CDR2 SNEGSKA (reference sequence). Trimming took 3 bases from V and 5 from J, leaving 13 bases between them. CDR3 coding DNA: TGCAGTGCTAGCCTCCCATTAGGGAATGAAAAACTGTTTTTT. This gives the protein CSASLPLGNEKLFF.

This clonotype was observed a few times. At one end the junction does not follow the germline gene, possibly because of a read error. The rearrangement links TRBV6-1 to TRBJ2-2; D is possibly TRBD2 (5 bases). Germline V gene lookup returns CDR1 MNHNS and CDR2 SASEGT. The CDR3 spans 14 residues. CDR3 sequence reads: CASSELPNTGELFF. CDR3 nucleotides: TGTGCCAGCAGTGAGTTACCGAACACCGGGGAGTTGTTTTTT.

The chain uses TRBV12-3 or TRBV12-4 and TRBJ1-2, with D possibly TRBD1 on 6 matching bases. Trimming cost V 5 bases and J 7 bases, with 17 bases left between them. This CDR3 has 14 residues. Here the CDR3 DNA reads TGTGCCAGCAGTGTAGGACAGTTTCGCAGTGGCTACACCTTC. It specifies CASSVGQFRSGYTF.

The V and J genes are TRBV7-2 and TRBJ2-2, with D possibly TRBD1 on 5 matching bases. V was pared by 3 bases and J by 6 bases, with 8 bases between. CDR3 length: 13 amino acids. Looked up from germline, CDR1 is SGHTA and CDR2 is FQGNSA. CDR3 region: CASSFPGPGELFF. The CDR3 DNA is TGTGCCAGCAGCTTTCCAGGGCCCGGGGAGCTGTTTTTT.

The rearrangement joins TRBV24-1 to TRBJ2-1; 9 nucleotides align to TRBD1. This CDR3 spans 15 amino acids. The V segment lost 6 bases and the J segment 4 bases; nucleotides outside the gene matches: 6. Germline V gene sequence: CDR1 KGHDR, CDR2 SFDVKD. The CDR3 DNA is TGTGCCACCAGTTACCGGGACAGGGATTACAATGAGCAGTTCTTC. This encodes CATSYRDRDYNEQFF.

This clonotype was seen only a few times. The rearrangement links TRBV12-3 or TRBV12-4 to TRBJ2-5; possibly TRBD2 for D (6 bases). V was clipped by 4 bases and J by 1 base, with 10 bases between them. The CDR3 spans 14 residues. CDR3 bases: TGTGCCAGCAGTTGGGGACTCGTCCAAGAGACCCAGTACTTC. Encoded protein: CASSWGLVQETQYF.

The CDR3 sequence is CASSARLAGVLTDTQYF. CDR3 DNA: TGCGCCAGCAGCGCTAGACTAGCGGGAGTATTAACAGATACGCAGTATTTT. The chain has TRBV5-1 and TRBJ2-3; 12 positions match TRBD2. The CDR3 is 17 amino acids. Per the germline V gene, CDR1 is SGHRS and CDR2 is YFSETQ. Unmatched junction bases numbered 9, after V lost 4 bases and J lost 3 bases.

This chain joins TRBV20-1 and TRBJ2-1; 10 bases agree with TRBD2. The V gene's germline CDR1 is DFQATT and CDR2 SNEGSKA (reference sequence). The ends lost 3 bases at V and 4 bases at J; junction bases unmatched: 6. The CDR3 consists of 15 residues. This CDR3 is CSASSGSGGYNEQFF. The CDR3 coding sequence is TGCAGTGCTAGCAGCGGTAGCGGGGGGTACAATGAGCAGTTCTTC.

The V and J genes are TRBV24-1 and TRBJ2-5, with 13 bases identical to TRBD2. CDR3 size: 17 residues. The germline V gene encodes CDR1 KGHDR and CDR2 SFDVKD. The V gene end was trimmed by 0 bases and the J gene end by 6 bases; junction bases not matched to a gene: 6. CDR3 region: CATSDLKGLAGLKTQYF. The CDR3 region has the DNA TGTGCCACCAGTGATTTGAAGGGACTAGCGGGGCTAAAGACCCAGTACTTC.

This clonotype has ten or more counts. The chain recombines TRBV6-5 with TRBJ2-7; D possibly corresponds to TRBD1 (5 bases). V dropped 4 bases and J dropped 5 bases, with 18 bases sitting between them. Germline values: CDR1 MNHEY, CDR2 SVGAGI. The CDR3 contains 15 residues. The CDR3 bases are TGTGCCAGCAGTTCCCCCAAGGGGCGCGGTAACGAGCAGTACTTC. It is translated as CASSSPKGRGNEQYF.

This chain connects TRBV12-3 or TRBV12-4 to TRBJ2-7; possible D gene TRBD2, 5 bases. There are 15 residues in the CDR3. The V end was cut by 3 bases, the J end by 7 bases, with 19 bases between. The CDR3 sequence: CASSFGGFSYNEQYF. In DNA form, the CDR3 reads TGTGCCAGCAGTTTTGGAGGATTTTCCTACAATGAGCAGTACTTC.

CDR3 sequence: CASRSSLSSYNEQFF. The CDR3, as DNA: TGCGCCAGCAGGTCCTCCTTGAGCTCCTACAATGAGCAGTTCTTC. The chain carries TRBV5-1 and TRBJ2-1; no definite D call. The V end was cut by 5 bases, the J end by 0 bases, with 12 bases between. CDR3 length: 15 residues. Germline V gene lookup returns CDR1 SGHRS and CDR2 YFSETQ. Based on the CDR3 plus reference TRBV5-1 and TRBJ2-1, the full variable domain is KAGVTQTPRYLIKTRGQQVTLSCSPISGHRSVSWYQQTPGQGLQFLFEYFSETQRNKGNFPGRFSGRQFSNSRSEMNVSTLELGDSALYLCASRSSLSSYNEQFFGPGTRLTVL.

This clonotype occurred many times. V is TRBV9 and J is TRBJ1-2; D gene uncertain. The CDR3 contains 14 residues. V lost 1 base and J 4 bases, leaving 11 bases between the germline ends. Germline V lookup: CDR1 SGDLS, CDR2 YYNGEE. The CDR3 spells CASSVNANPYGYTF. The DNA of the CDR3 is TGTGCCAGCAGCGTAAACGCAAACCCCTATGGCTACACCTTC.

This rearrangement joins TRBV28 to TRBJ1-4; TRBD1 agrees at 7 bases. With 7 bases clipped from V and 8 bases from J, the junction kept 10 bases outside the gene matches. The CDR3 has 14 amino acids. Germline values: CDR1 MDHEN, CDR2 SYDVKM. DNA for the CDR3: TGTGCCAGCACCCAGGGGGGTGTTGGGGAAAAACTGTTTTTT. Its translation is CASTQGGVGEKLFF.

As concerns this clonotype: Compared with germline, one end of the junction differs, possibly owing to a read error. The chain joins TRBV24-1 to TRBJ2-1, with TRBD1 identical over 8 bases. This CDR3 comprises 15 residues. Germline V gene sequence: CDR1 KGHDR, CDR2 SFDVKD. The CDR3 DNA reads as TGTGCCACCAGTGGGGGCGGACAGGGCTACGATGAGCAGTTCTTC. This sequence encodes CATSGGGQGYDEQFF.

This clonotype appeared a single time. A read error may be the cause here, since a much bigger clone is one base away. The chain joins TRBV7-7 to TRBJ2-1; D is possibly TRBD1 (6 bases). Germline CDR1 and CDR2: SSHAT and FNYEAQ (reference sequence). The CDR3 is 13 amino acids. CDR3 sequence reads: CVSSLEQGGEQFF. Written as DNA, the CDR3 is TGTGTTAGCAGCTTAGAACAGGGTGGAGAGCAGTTCTTC.

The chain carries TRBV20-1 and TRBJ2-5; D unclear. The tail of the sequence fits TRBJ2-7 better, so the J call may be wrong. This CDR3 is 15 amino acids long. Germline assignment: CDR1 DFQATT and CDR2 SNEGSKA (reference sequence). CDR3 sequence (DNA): TGCAGTGCTAGCCCCTTATCGGGCAGCCCCTACGAGCAGTACTTC. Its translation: CSASPLSGSPYEQYF.

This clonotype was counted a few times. CDR3 nucleotide sequence: TGTGCCAGCACCACCTGGGGGGAGACCCAGTACTTC. Translation: CASTTWGETQYF. This chain joins TRBV3-1 and TRBJ2-5; D tentatively reads TRBD1 or TRBD2 (5 bases each). The V end was cut by 7 bases, the J end by 5 bases, with 11 bases between. Looked up from germline, CDR1 is LGHDT and CDR2 is YNNKEL (reference sequence). This CDR3 has 12 amino acids.

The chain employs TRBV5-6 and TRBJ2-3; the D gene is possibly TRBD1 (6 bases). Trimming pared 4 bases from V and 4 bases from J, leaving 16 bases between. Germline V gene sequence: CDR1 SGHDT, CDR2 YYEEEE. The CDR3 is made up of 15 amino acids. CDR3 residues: CASSVRDKGPDTQYF. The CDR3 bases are TGTGCCAGCAGCGTACGGGACAAGGGCCCAGATACGCAGTATTTT. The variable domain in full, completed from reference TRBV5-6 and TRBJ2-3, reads DAGVTQSPTHLIKTRGQQVTLRCSPKSGHDTVSWYQQALGQGPQFIFQYYEEEERQRGNFPDRFSGHQFPNYSSELNVNALLLGDSALYLCASSVRDKGPDTQYFGPGTRLTVL.

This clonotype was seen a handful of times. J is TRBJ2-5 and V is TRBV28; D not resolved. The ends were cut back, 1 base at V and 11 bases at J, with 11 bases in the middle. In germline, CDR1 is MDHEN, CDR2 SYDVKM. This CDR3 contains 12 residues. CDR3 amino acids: CASSLFANEQYF. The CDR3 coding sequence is TGTGCCAGCAGTTTATTTGCAAATGAGCAGTACTTC.

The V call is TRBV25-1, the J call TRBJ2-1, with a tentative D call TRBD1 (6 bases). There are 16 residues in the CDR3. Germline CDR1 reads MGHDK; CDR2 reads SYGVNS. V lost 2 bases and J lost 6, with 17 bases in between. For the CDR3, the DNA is TGTGCCAGCAGTGAACGGACAGTGGATGGACCCAATGAGCAGTTCTTC. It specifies CASSERTVDGPNEQFF.